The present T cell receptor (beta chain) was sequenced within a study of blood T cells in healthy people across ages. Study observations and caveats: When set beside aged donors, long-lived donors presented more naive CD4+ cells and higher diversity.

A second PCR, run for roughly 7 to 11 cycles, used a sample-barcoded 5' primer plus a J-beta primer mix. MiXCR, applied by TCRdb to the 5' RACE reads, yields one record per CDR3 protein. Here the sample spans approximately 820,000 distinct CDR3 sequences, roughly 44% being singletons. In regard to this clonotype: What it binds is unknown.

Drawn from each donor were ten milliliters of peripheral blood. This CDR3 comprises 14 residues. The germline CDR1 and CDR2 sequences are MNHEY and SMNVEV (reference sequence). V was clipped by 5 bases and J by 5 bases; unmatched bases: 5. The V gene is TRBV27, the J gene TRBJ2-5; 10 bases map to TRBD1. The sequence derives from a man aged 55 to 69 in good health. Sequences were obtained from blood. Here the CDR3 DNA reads TGTGCCAGCAGTAACGACAGGGGGCAGGAGACCCAGTACTTC. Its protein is CASSNDRGQETQYF.